This TCR beta chain is drawn from a study of shared clonotypes between healthy human individuals. As for the study in general: Donors consisted of two women and three men between 18 and 49.

The CDR3 is 14 residues long. Germline CDR1 MNHEY, CDR2 SMNVEV (reference sequence). As for this clone: What it binds is not known. This likely reflects a read error, since a far larger clone is one base away.

Broader study findings: Sequencing depth was expected to influence donor clonotype sharing. Sampling was confined to blood; repertoires within tissues likely differ. There were few donors, and this limited the genetic and exposure-history diversity represented.

Data came from immunoSEQ multiplex PCR; TCRdb stores just in-frame clones and leaves some out. The sample yields around 440,000 clones, approximately 77% seen once. J is TRBJ2-5 and V is TRBV27; D unclear. Sequencing was done on a sample of PBMCs. The TCR comes from a woman aged 35 to 49 in good health. Some clones in this sample may be carry-over from other donors' samples. In nucleotides, the CDR3 is TGTGCCAGCAGTTTAAACGTTTACCAAGAGGCCCAGTACTTC. It yields the protein CASSLNVYQEAQYF.